This TCR beta chain was identified in a study of cytomegalovirus exposure and HLA in healthy donors. The V gene end was trimmed by 5 bases and the J gene end by 0 bases; junction bases not matched to a gene: 8. This CDR3 has 16 residues. The germline V gene has CDR1 SEHNR and CDR2 FQNEAQ (reference sequence). Amplification used 60 Vbeta primers and 13 Jbeta primers. Data came from immunoSEQ multiplex PCR; TCRdb stores just in-frame clones and leaves some out. The sample includes 130,000 or so clones, under 70% of them seen just once. This clonotype originated in a woman aged 55-70 years in good health and CMV-seronegative. This chain joins TRBV7-9 and TRBJ2-3; TRBD2 agrees at 7 bases. Sequencing was done on a sample of PBMCs. CDR3 sequence: CASSPGASGSTDTQYF. The CDR3 bases are TGTGCCAGCAGCCCTGGGGCTAGCGGAAGCACAGATACGCAGTATTTT.